The clone carrying this TCR beta chain was seen many times. This entry is derived from a study of T cell repertoires in cytomegalovirus infection. TCRdb independently ran MiXCR on the reads; one entry per CDR3 protein. The sample records roughly 300,000 distinct CDR3 sequences, around 25% being singletons. The sequence derives from a human donor in good health (CMV status not recorded). Some clones in this sample may be carry-over from other donors' samples. The sequencing input was PBMCs.

Here the CDR3 DNA reads TGTGCCAGCAGCTTAGTCTGGCAGGGGGCTGAAGCTTTCTTT. Amino acid sequence: CASSLVWQGAEAFF. The chain links TRBV7-2 to TRBJ1-1; 7 nucleotides match TRBD1. The CDR3 has 14 amino acids. CDR1 is SGHTA and CDR2 is FQGNSA in the germline V gene. J lost 6 bases, V lost 1 base, and 5 bases had no gene match.